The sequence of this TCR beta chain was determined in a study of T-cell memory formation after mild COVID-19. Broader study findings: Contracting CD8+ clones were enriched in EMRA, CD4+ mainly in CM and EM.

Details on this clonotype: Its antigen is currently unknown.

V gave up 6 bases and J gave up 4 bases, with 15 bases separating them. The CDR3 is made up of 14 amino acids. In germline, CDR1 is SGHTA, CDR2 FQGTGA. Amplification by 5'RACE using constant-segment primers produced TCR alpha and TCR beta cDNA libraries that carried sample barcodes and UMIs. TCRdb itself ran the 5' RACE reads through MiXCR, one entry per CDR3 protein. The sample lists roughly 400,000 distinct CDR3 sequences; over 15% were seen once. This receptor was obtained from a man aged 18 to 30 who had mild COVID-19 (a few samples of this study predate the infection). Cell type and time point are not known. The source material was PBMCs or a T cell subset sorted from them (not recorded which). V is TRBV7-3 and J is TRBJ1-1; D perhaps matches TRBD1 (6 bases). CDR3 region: CASSPTGSSTEAFF. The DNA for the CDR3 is TGTGCCAGCAGTCCGACAGGTTCAAGCACTGAAGCTTTCTTT.